This is a list of T cell receptor beta chains from one sample in a study of T cell responses to AZD1222 COVID-19 vaccine. The table came from immunoSEQ multiplex PCR; TCRdb's copy has only in-frame clones and leaves some out. The table has around 110,000 clones, 75% to 95% seen once; the top ten hold around 6.6%. The sample here was peripheral blood, taken 28 days after the second AZD1222 dose. All receptors derive from an adult who received the AZD1222 COVID-19 vaccine. The CDR3 runs from the conserved cysteine through the conserved F or W. The order of the fields is V gene, J gene, clone size, CDR3 protein. Clone size is stated in some rows and not others, as once, few, many or a class when expanded.

TRBV28	TRBJ2-4	NA	CASRSKRGWAKNIQYF
TRBV28	TRBJ1-5	NA	CASRARQGNQKWQPQHF
TRBV4-1	TRBJ1-2	NA	CASSQVSGYGYTF
TRBV9	TRBJ2-7	NA	CASSVGGLAGGDEQYF
TRBV28	TRBJ1-5	once	CASRPPEFNQPQHF
TRBV3-1/TRBV3-2	TRBJ2-7	NA	CASSSMGEQYF
TRBV7-9	TRBJ1-1	NA	CASSFDSTRAFF
TRBV27	TRBJ1-2	NA	CASSLSTAFNYGYTF
TRBV2	TRBJ2-7	once	CASRPTGALLEQYF
TRBV3-1/TRBV3-2	TRBJ1-1	NA	CASSHNGGTEAFF
TRBV3-1/TRBV3-2	TRBJ1-1	NA	CASSQGSGRPNTEAFF
TRBV6-5	TRBJ2-7	NA	CASSYGQLSYEQYF
TRBV10-3	TRBJ2-7	NA	CAISTDSSYSYEQYF
TRBV4-2	TRBJ2-7	NA	CASSQDWGGKAYEQYF
TRBV27	TRBJ2-1	NA	CASTLRAGVNEQFF
TRBV5-8	TRBJ2-1	NA	CASSFRGGNEQFF
TRBV10-2	TRBJ1-5	NA	CASTRGYNQPQHF
TRBV30	TRBJ1-2	NA	CAWSTGRKGTF
TRBV28	TRBJ1-2	NA	CASSLIDGQGIYGYTF
TRBV3-1/TRBV3-2	TRBJ2-5	once	CASTTLGTQYF
TRBV5-1	TRBJ1-6	NA	CASRPESNSPLHF
TRBV14	TRBJ2-7	NA	CASSRSGTGRHEQYF
TRBV29-1	TRBJ2-7	NA	CSAGTGGSEQYF
TRBV11-2	TRBJ2-2	NA	CASSPMTGVYTGELFF
TRBV10-3	TRBJ1-5	NA	CAISDAGYDQPQHF
TRBV7-9	TRBJ1-5	NA	CASSLEIYSNQPQHF
TRBV18	TRBJ2-7	NA	CASSPQRGPGEQYF
TRBV19	TRBJ1-5	NA	CASSIGDTNQPQHF
TRBV28	TRBJ2-1	NA	CASRLAGGPGEQFF
TRBV6-4	TRBJ2-1	NA	CASSTGTGDYNEQFF
TRBV11-3	TRBJ2-3	NA	CASSLDSRTTDTQYF
TRBV4-1	TRBJ1-6	NA	CASSQITGQPNSPLHF
TRBV5-1	TRBJ2-3	NA	CASSLHGGGASQRDTQYF
TRBV15	TRBJ2-4	NA	CATSRVRILAKNIQYF
TRBV10-1	TRBJ1-1	NA	CASSESQVTENTEAFF
TRBV5-6	TRBJ2-4	NA	CASSSQVSDIQYF
TRBV11-2	TRBJ1-1	few	CASSLGGGAFF
TRBV2	TRBJ1-4	NA	CASRRHTTNEKLFF
TRBV11-2	TRBJ2-4	NA	CASSPPGQGAKNIQYF
TRBV12-5	TRBJ2-7	few	CASGLRTHWDYEQYF
TRBV25-1	TRBJ1-3	NA	CASSDRVDTIYF
TRBV2	TRBJ2-5	NA	CASSETGAPRAETQYF
TRBV5-1	TRBJ1-4	NA	CASSLSAGQPNEKLFF
TRBV3-1/TRBV3-2	TRBJ1-5	NA	CASSWSNQPQHF
TRBV19	TRBJ1-1	NA	CASSIGGPTEAFF
TRBV28	TRBJ1-3	NA	CASSLRGNTIYF
TRBV3-1/TRBV3-2	TRBJ1-4	NA	CASSSRIYADEKLFF
TRBV28	TRBJ2-5	NA	CASSGTSGGQETQYF
TRBV7-2	TRBJ2-1	NA	CASSLIPEDEQFF
TRBV24-1	TRBJ2-5	NA	CATSDSYGETQYF
TRBV5-6	TRBJ2-7	NA	CASSLEADPNPYEQYF
TRBV28	TRBJ2-7	NA	CAILQAPYEQYF
TRBV19	TRBJ2-1	NA	CASSLGVYNEQFF
TRBV14	TRBJ2-7	NA	CASSPLTSGRPTVREQYF
TRBV5-4	TRBJ1-1	NA	CASSKKVQGGPLNTEAFF
TRBV11-2	TRBJ1-2	NA	CASSLGTGRGYTF
TRBV5-1	TRBJ2-1	NA	CASSLWLAGGNNEQFF
TRBV2	TRBJ2-3	NA	CASSRGLNTQYF
TRBV5-1	TRBJ2-1	NA	CASSLALRASEQFF
TRBV12-5	TRBJ2-2	NA	CASGLGTGELFF